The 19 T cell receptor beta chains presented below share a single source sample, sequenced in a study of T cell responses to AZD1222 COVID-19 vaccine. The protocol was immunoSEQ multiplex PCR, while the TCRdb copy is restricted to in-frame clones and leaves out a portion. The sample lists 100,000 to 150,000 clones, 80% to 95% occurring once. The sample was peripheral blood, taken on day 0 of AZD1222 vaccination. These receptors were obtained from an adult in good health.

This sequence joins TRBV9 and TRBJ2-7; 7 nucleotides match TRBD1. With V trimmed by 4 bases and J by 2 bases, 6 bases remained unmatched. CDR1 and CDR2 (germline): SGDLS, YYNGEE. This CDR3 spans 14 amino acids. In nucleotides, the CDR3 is TGTGCCAGCAGCTCCCGGGACAGAACCTACGAGCAGTACTTC. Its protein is CASSSRDRTYEQYF.

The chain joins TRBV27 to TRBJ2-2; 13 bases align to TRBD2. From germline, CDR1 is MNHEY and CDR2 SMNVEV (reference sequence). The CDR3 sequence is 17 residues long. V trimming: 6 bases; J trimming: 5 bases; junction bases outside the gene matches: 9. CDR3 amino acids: CASRLAGGPAGTGELFF. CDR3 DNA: TGTGCCAGCAGACTAGCGGGAGGGCCGGCCGGGACCGGGGAGCTGTTTTTT.

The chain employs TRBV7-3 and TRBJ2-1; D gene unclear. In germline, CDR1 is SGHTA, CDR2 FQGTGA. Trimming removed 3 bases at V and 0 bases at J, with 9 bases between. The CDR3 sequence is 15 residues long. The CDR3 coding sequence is TGTGCCAGCAGCTTGTTAGGGCACTCCTACAATGAGCAGTTCTTC. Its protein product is CASSLLGHSYNEQFF.

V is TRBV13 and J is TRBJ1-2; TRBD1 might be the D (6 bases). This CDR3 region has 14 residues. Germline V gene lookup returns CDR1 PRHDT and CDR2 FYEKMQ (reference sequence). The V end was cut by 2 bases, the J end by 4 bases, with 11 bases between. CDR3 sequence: CASSLPGHSYGYTF. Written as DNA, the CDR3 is TGTGCCAGCAGCTTACCGGGACACAGCTATGGCTACACCTTC.

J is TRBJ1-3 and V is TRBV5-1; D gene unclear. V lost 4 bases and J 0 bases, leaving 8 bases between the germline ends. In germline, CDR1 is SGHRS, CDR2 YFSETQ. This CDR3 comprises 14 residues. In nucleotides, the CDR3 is TGCGCCAGCAGCACCTCTTACTCTGGAAACACCATATATTTT. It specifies CASSTSYSGNTIYF.

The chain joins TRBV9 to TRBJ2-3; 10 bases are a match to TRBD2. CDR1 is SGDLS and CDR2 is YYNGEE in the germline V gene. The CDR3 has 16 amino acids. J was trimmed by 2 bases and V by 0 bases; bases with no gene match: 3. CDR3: CASSVGLAGPTDTQYF. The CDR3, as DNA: TGTGCCAGCAGCGTAGGACTAGCGGGCCCCACAGATACGCAGTATTTT. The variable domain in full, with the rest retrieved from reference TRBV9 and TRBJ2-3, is DSGVTQTPKHLITATGQRVTLRCSPRSGDLSVYWYQQSLDQGLQFLIQYYNGEERAKGNILERFSAQQFPDLHSELNLSSLELGDSALYFCASSVGLAGPTDTQYFGPGTRLTVL.

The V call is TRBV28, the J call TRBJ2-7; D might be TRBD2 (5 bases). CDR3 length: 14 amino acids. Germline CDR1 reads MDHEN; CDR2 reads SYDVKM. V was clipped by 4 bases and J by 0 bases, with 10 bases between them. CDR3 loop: CASSSGGHSYEQYF. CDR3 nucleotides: TGTGCCAGCAGTTCTGGAGGCCACTCCTACGAGCAGTACTTC.

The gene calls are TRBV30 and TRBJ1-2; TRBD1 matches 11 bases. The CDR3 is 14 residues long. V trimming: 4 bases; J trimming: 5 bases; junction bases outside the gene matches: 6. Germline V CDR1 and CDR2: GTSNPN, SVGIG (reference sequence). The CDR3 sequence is CAWTGTGGPYGYTF. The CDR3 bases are TGTGCCTGGACCGGGACAGGGGGGCCTTATGGCTACACCTTC.

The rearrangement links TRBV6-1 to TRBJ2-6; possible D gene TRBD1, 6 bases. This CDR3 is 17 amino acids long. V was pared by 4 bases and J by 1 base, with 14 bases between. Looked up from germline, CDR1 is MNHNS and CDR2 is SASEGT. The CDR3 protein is CASSGPGTRSGANVLTF. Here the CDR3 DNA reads TGTGCCAGCAGTGGCCCCGGGACACGATCTGGGGCCAACGTCCTGACTTTC.

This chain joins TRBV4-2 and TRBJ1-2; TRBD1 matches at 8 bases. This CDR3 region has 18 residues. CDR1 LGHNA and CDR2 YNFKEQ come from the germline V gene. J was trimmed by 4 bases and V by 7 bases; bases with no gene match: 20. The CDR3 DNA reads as TGTGCCAGCAACCCGGGGCTGCAGAGACAGGGGTTGGTCTATGGCTACACCTTC. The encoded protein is CASNPGLQRQGLVYGYTF.

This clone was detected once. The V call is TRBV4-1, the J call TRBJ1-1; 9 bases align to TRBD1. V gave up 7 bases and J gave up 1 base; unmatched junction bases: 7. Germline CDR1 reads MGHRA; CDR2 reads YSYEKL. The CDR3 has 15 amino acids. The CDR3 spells CASTKGQGSNTEAFF. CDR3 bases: TGCGCCAGCACCAAGGGACAGGGTTCGAACACTGAAGCTTTCTTT.

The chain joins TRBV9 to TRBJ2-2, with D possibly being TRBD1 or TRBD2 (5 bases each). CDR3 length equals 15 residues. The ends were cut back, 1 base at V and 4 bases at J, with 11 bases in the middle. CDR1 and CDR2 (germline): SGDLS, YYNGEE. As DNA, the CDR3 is TGTGCCAGCAGCGTAATGAGGGGCGGCACCGGGGAGCTGTTTTTT. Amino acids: CASSVMRGGTGELFF.

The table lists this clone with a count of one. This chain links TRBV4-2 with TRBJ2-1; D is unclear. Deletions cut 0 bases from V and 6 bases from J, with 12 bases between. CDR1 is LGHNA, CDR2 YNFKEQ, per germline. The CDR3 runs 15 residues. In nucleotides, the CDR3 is TGTGCCAGCAGCCAAGAGTCTTTATCCCCCAATGAGCAGTTCTTC. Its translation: CASSQESLSPNEQFF.

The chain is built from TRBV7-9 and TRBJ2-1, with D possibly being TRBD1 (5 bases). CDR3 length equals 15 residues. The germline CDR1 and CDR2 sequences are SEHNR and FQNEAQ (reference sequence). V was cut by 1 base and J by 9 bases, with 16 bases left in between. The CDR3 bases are TGTGCCAGCAGCTTAGGGCTGGGGCTGAAAGGTGAGCAGTTCTTC. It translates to CASSLGLGLKGEQFF.

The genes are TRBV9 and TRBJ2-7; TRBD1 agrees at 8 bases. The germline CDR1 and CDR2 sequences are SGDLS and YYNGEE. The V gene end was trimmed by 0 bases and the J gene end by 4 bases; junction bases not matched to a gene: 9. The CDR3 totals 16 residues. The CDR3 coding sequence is TGTGCCAGCAGCGTAGCCCCGACAGGGGTCGAGTACGAGCAGTACTTC. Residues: CASSVAPTGVEYEQYF.

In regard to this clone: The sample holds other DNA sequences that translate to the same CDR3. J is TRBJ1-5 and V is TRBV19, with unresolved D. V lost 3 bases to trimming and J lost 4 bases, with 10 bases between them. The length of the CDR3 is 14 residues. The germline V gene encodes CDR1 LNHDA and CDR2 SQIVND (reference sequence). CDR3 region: CASSIRDSNQPQHF. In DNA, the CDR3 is TGTGCCAGTAGTATTCGGGATTCAAATCAGCCCCAGCATTTT.

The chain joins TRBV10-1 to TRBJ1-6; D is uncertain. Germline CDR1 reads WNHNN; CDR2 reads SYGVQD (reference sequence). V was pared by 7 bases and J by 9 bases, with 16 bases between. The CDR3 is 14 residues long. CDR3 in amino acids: CASTAVRPCSPLHF. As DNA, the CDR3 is TGCGCCAGCACTGCCGTGCGGCCATGTTCACCCCTCCACTTT.

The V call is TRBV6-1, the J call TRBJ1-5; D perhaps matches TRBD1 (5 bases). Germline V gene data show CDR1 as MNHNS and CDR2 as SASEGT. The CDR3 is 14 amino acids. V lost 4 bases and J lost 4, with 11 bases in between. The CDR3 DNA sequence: TGTGCCAGCAGTGGTGCTGGGGGGAATCAGCCCCAGCATTTT. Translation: CASSGAGGNQPQHF.

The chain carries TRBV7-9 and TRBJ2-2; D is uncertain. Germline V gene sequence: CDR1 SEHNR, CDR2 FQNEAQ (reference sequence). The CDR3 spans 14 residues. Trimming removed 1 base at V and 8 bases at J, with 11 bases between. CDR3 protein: CASSLVISGGELFF. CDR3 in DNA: TGTGCCAGCAGCTTAGTCATTTCCGGAGGGGAGCTGTTTTTT.